This T cell receptor beta chain was documented in a study of T cell changes during pregnancy in multiple sclerosis. The protocol was immunoSEQ multiplex PCR, while the TCRdb copy is restricted to in-frame clones and leaves out a portion. Here the sample spans more than 60,000 clones, roughly 91% being singletons. CDR3 length equals 14 residues. Germline CDR1 SQVTM, CDR2 ANQGSEA. V shed 3 bases and J shed 3 bases, with 14 bases lying between them. The source was CD4+ T cells from peripheral blood mononuclear cells, collected in the third trimester of pregnancy. The rearrangement joins TRBV29-1 to TRBJ2-5, with D tentatively TRBD1 (6 bases). This TCR derives from a female donor in good health, enrolled as a control in a pregnancy study. In DNA, the CDR3 is TGCAGCGTTGAGAGCAGGGGCTGGGAAGAGACCCAGTACTTC. This translates into CSVESRGWEETQYF.